The 16 T cell receptor beta chains below were found in one sample sequenced in a study of beta chain features in type 1 diabetes. Expressed TCRB transcripts got sequenced, as all isolated RNA was reverse transcribed. Generated by immunoSEQ multiplex PCR, the TCRdb table keeps only in-frame clones and is missing some. The table lists about 340,000 clones, roughly 13% of them singletons, with over 0.014% in the top ten. Study conclusions and caveats: When Type 1 diabetes patients were examined, their TCRB CDR3s proved moderately but significantly shorter in all four CD4+ subsets.

These receptors have no known antigen. Sequencing used naive CD4+ T cells from blood. Receptors were obtained from a woman under 30 with type 1 diabetes.

This clone was detected a few times. The chain couples TRBV5-1 to TRBJ2-5, with 7 positions matching TRBD1. The CDR3 has 13 residues. CDR1 SGHRS and CDR2 YFSETQ come from the germline V gene. V was pared by 4 bases and J by 3 bases, with 3 bases of the junction left unmatched. CDR3 sequence reads: CASSPGTEETQYF. CDR3 DNA sequence: TGCGCCAGCAGCCCCGGGACAGAAGAGACCCAGTACTTC.

This clone was picked up a small number of times. This rearrangement joins TRBV19 to TRBJ1-1; D gene unclear. CDR3 size: 15 residues. Trimming cost V 8 bases and J 7 bases, with 23 bases left between them. The germline V gene has CDR1 LNHDA and CDR2 SQIVND (reference sequence). CDR3 bases: TGTGCCAGTGAGAGCGGCGGCAGCCCGAAAGATGAAGCTTTCTTT. It specifies CASESGGSPKDEAFF.

The rearrangement uses TRBV25-1 and TRBJ2-1; the D is unclear. This CDR3 is built from 12 residues. With 4 bases removed from V and 4 bases from J, the gap between germline ends came to 5 bases. The V gene's germline CDR1 is MGHDK and CDR2 SYGVNS. The CDR3: CASSGPYNEQFF. CDR3 in DNA: TGTGCCAGCAGTGGGCCGTACAATGAGCAGTTCTTC. Variable domain in full (rest from reference TRBV25-1 and TRBJ2-1): EADIYQTPRYLVIGTGKKITLECSQTMGHDKMYWYQQDPGMELHLIHYSYGVNSTEKGDLSSESTVSRIRTEHFPLTLESARPSHTSQYLCASSGPYNEQFFGPGTRLTVL.

This sequence joins TRBV4-1 and TRBJ1-1, with no clear D. Germline assignment: CDR1 MGHRA and CDR2 YSYEKL. Trimming cost V 0 bases and J 8 bases, with 16 bases left between them. The CDR3 extends over 15 amino acids. CDR3 sequence reads: CASSQDQREGLEAFF. The DNA for the CDR3 is TGCGCCAGCAGCCAAGATCAGCGTGAGGGCTTGGAAGCTTTCTTT.

The V call is TRBV4-1, the J call TRBJ2-1, with D tentatively TRBD2 (5 bases). The V gene lost 2 bases and the J gene lost 4 bases, with 15 bases spanning the gap. Germline-derived CDR1 and CDR2 are MGHRA and YSYEKL. The CDR3 totals 16 residues. This chain's CDR3 is CASSQLGRGKYNEQFF. The CDR3 region has the DNA TGCGCCAGCAGCCAACTGGGGAGAGGGAAATACAATGAGCAGTTCTTC.

This chain connects TRBV2 to TRBJ2-4; possibly TRBD2 for D (5 bases). CDR3 length: 13 residues. Between the trimmed V and J ends, which lost 6 bases and 14 bases, there was a span of 20 bases. Germline V gene data show CDR1 as SNHLY and CDR2 as FYNNEI. In DNA form, the CDR3 reads TGTGCCAGCAGAAGGACTGTCAACGCTCCAGAGTACTTC. Amino acids: CASRRTVNAPEYF.

J is TRBJ2-1 and V is TRBV15; maybe TRBD2 (5 bases). This CDR3 is 16 amino acids long. V was pared by 6 bases and J by 0 bases, with 15 bases between. CDR1 is LNHNV, CDR2 YYDKDF, per germline (reference sequence). CDR3 DNA: TGTGCCACCAGAGGACGGGATAGGGTCTCCTACAATGAGCAGTTCTTC. This sequence encodes CATRGRDRVSYNEQFF.

The table lists this clone with a few counts. The chain has TRBV18 and TRBJ2-5; no clear D gene. The CDR3 sequence is 14 residues long. The germline V gene has CDR1 KGHSH and CDR2 LQKENI. V lost 2 bases to trimming and J lost 2 bases, with 9 bases between them. CDR3 nucleotides: TGTGCCAGCTCACCAAGCTACAGTCAAGAGACCCAGTACTTC. It translates to CASSPSYSQETQYF.

This clone was counted only a few times. Different DNA sequences within this sample yield the same CDR3. The rearrangement uses TRBV18 and TRBJ2-5; D might be TRBD1 (6 bases). With 3 bases removed from V and 2 bases from J, the gap between germline ends came to 7 bases. This CDR3 has 13 amino acids. The germline V gene has CDR1 KGHSH and CDR2 LQKENI. The CDR3 reads CASSPDRQETQYF. In DNA, the CDR3 is TGTGCCAGCTCACCGGACAGACAAGAGACCCAGTACTTC. Together with reference TRBV18 and TRBJ2-5, the CDR3 gives the full variable domain: NAGVMQNPRHLVRRRGQEARLRCSPMKGHSHVYWYRQLPEEGLKFMVYLQKENIIDESGMPKERFSAEFPKEGPSILRIQQVVRGDSAAYFCASSPDRQETQYFGPGTRLLVL.

The chain links TRBV29-1 to TRBJ1-1, with 8 bases lining up with TRBD1. From germline, CDR1 is SQVTM and CDR2 ANQGSEA. The V and J ends lost 8 bases and 0 bases, in that order; junction bases with no gene match: 5. The CDR3 sequence is 13 residues long. The CDR3 here is CSPSQGVNTEAFF. The DNA for the CDR3 is TGCAGCCCATCACAGGGGGTGAACACTGAAGCTTTCTTT.

At least ten counts were recorded for this clone. The chain links TRBV13 to TRBJ2-7; D possibly corresponds to TRBD2 (6 bases). V was shortened by 10 bases and J by 5 bases, with 12 bases between the two germline ends. The CDR3 is 11 residues long. Germline values: CDR1 PRHDT, CDR2 FYEKMQ (reference sequence). In nucleotides, the CDR3 is TGTGCCACCGCCTCGGGGGACGAGCAGTACTTC. Amino acid sequence: CATASGDEQYF.

This clone was seen more than once but under ten times. The rearrangement links TRBV2 to TRBJ1-2; 11 nucleotides line up with TRBD1. Looked up from germline, CDR1 is SNHLY and CDR2 is FYNNEI. V dropped 6 bases and J dropped 7; count of bases not matched to a gene: 4. The CDR3 length is 13 residues. The CDR3 DNA reads as TGTGCCAGCAGCGGACAGGGGGCCGGTGGCTACACCTTC. Amino acids: CASSGQGAGGYTF.

The J gene is TRBJ1-1, the V gene TRBV9; TRBD1 is a possible D gene (5 bases). The V end lost 3 bases, the J end lost 2 bases, and 11 bases lay between the germline ends. CDR3 length: 14 residues. The germline CDR1 and CDR2 sequences are SGDLS and YYNGEE. CDR3 amino acids: CASSATVDNTEAFF. The CDR3 coding sequence is TGTGCCAGCAGCGCGACAGTGGATAACACTGAAGCTTTCTTT.

The chain is built from TRBV5-1 and TRBJ2-1; D might be TRBD2 (5 bases). The V end was cut by 4 bases, the J end by 4 bases, with 9 bases between. CDR1 is SGHRS and CDR2 is YFSETQ in the germline V gene. The CDR3 runs 13 residues. This CDR3 reads CASSTGDYNEQFF. The CDR3 DNA reads as TGCGCCAGCAGCACCGGGGATTACAATGAGCAGTTCTTC.

Points on this clone: The identical CDR3 is also encoded by other nucleotide sequences in the sample. The chain employs TRBV30 and TRBJ1-5; 8 bases match TRBD1. V lost 0 bases to trimming and J lost 7 bases; unmatched junction nucleotides: 2. CDR1 and CDR2 from the germline V gene are GTSNPN and SVGIG (reference sequence). The CDR3 runs 13 residues. The CDR3 here is CAWSVQGGQPQHF. CDR3 bases: TGTGCCTGGAGTGTACAGGGGGGCCAGCCCCAGCATTTT.

This clone occurred a few times. The chain uses TRBV20-1 and TRBJ2-5; D not certain. The CDR3 totals 11 residues. The ends were cut back, 0 bases at V and 8 bases at J, with 7 bases in the middle. Germline CDR1 DFQATT, CDR2 SNEGSKA (reference sequence). The CDR3 here is CSARDLSTQYF. The CDR3 region has the DNA TGCAGTGCTAGAGATCTCTCCACCCAGTACTTC.